This T cell receptor (beta chain) was sequenced during a study of blood T cell repertoires in COVID-19. In its sample, this clone was seen a few times. As handled by the study authors: Using reference gene primer amplification, nucleated cell counts were estimated. Method: immunoSEQ multiplex PCR; TCRdb's copy keeps in-frame clones and lacks some. Clonal size and the V and J genes are those of that table, whereas D and trimming came from the DNA. The sample holds approximately 300,000 clones; 80% to 90% are singletons and the top ten take 4% to 4.5%. From germline, CDR1 is SGHDT and CDR2 YYEEEE. With 4 bases removed from V and 4 bases from J, the gap between germline ends came to 17 bases. The CDR3 is made up of 15 amino acids. In terms of age and location, participants ranged from roughly 18 to 95 years and lived in about two dozen US areas. Cohort assignment relied on participant-reported clinical history. Recovery among Cohort 3 donors was established by two negative PCRs, clearance, or symptom resolution.

The rearrangement joins TRBV5-6 to TRBJ1-1, with D maybe TRBD1 (6 bases). The sequence came from a woman in her thirties who had recovered from COVID-19. The sample was PBMCs or T cells enriched from blood (not recorded which). CDR3 residues: CASSILQGQGTEAFF. CDR3 in DNA: TGTGCCAGCAGCATCCTACAGGGTCAGGGCACTGAAGCTTTCTTT.